The source of this TCR beta chain is a study of T cells in Graves' hyperthyroidism and ophthalmopathy. This clonotype has a count of ten or more. Its antigen is still unknown. Researchers took RNA transcripts and amplified the TCR beta CDR3 regions from them. An initial round of RT-PCR targeting the TCR CDR3 relied on the HTBI primer set. TCRdb redid the calling of the multiplex PCR reads with MiXCR, one entry per CDR3 protein. The repertoire holds nearly 600,000 distinct CDR3 sequences, with 11% to 15% as singletons. Ahead of any ophthalmopathy symptoms, the blood sample was obtained at the first diagnosis of hyperthyroidism. Findings of the study overall: Most thyroid clonotypes expanded above 0.001 were also detected in blood. Ophthalmopathy got predicted by the model a median about six months before its onset.

The TCR sequence derives from a woman aged 25 to 39 with Graves' hyperthyroidism that later progressed to Graves' ophthalmopathy. Sample: blood.

DNA of the CDR3: TGTGCCAGCAGGGTCCCCGGTCCACAAGAGACCCAGTACTTC. Translating it yields CASRVPGPQETQYF. The chain links TRBV6-1 to TRBJ2-5; no clear D gene. The CDR3 consists of 14 residues. V shed 6 bases and J shed 2 bases, with 13 bases lying between them. Germline-derived CDR1 and CDR2 are MNHNS and SASEGT.